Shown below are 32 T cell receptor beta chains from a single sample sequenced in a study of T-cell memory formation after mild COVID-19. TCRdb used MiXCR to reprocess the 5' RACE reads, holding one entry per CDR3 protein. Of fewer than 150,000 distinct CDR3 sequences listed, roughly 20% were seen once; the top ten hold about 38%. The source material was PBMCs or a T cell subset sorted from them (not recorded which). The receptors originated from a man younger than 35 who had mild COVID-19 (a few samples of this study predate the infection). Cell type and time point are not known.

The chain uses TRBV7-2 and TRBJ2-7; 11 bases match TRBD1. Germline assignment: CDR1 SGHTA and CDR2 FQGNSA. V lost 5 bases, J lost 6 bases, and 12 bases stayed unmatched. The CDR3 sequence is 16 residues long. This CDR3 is CASSINPGTGGSEQYF. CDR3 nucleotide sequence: TGTGCCAGCAGCATCAATCCCGGGACAGGGGGTTCCGAGCAGTACTTC.

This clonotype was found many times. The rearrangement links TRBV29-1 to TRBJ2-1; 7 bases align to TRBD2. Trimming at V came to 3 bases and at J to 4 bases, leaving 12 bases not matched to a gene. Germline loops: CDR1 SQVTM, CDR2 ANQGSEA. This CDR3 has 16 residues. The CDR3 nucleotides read TGCAGCGTTGATGGGTCTAGCGGTGTTAGTTACAATGAGCAGTTCTTC. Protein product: CSVDGSSGVSYNEQFF.

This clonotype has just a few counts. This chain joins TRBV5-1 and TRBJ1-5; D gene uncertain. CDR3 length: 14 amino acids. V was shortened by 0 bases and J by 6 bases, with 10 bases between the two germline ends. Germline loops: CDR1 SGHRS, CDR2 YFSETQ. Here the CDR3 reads CASSLDSGVQPQHF. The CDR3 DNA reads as TGCGCCAGCAGCTTGGACTCCGGGGTTCAGCCCCAGCATTTT. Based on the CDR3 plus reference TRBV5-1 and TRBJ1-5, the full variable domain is KAGVTQTPRYLIKTRGQQVTLSCSPISGHRSVSWYQQTPGQGLQFLFEYFSETQRNKGNFPGRFSGRQFSNSRSEMNVSTLELGDSALYLCASSLDSGVQPQHFGDGTRLSIL.

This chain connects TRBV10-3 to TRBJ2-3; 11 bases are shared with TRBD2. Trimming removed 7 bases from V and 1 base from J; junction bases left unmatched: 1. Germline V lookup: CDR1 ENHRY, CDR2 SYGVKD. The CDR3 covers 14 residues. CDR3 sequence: CAIMGLAGTDTQYF. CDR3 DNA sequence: TGTGCCATCATGGGACTAGCGGGCACAGATACGCAGTATTTT.

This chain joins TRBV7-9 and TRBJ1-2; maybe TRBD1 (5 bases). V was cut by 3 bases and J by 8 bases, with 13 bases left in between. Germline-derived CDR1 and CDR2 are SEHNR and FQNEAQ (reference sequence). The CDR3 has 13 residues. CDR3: CASSLRLRGGYTF. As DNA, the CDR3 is TGTGCCAGCAGCTTGAGGCTAAGGGGAGGCTACACCTTC.

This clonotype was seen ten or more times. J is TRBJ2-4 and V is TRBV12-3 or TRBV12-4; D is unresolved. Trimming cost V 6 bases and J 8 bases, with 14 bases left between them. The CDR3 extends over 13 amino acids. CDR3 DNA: TGTGCCAGCAGCCTTGGATCGGTTGACATTCAGTACTTC. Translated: CASSLGSVDIQYF.

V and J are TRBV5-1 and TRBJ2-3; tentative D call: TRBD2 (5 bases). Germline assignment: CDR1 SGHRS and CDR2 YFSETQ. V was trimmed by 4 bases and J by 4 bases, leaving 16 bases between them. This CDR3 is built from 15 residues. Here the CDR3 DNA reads TGCGCCAGCAGCCCAGGACCCCTCGGGGCAGATACGCAGTATTTT. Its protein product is CASSPGPLGADTQYF.

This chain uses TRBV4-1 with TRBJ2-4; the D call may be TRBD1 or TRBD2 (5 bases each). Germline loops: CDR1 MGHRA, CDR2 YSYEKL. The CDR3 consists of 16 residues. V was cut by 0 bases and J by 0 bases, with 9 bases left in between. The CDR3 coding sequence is TGCGCCAGCAGCCAAGAGATGGGGGTAGCCAAAAACATTCAGTACTTC. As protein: CASSQEMGVAKNIQYF.

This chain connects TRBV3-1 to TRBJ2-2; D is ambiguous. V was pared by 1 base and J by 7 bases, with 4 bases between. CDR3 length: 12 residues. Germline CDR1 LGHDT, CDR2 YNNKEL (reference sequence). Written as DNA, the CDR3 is TGTGCCAGCAGCCAAGGGGGCGGGGAGCTGTTTTTT. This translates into CASSQGGGELFF.

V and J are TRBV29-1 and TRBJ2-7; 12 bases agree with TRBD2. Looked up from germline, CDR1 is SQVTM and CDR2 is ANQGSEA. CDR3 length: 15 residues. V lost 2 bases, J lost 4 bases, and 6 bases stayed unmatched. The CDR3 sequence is CSVELASGGVYEQYV. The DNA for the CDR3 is TGCAGCGTTGAATTGGCTAGCGGGGGGGTATACGAGCAGTACGTC.

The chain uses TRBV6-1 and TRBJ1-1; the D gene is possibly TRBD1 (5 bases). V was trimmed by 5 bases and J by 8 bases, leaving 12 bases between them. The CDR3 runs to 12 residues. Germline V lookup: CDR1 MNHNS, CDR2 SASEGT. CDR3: CASSWDGEEAFF. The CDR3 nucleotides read TGTGCCAGCAGTTGGGACGGGGAAGAAGCTTTCTTT.

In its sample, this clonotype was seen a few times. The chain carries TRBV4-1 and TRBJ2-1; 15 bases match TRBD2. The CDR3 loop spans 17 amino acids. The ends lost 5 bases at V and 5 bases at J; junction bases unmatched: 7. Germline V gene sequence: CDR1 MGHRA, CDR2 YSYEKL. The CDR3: CASSSRTSGGANNEQFF. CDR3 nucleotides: TGCGCCAGCAGCTCCCGGACTAGCGGGGGGGCGAACAATGAGCAGTTCTTC.

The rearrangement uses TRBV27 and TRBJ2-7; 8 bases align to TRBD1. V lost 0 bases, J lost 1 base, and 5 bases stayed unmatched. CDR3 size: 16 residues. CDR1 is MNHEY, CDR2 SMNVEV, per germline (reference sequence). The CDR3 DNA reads TGTGCCAGCAGTTTATCGGGCAGGGGGCGTTCCTACGAGCAGTACTTC. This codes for CASSLSGRGRSYEQYF.

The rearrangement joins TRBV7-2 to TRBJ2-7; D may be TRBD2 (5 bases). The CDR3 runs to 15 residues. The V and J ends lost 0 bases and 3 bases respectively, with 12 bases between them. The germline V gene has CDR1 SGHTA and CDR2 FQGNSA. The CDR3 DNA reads TGTGCCAGCAGCTTAGCGCTCGGACTCTACTACGAGCAGTACTTC. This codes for CASSLALGLYYEQYF.

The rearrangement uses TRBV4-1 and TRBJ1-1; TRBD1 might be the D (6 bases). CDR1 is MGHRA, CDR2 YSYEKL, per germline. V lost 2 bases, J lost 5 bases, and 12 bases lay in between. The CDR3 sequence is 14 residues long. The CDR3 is CASSQSWGQTEAFF. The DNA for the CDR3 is TGCGCCAGCAGCCAAAGCTGGGGGCAGACTGAAGCTTTCTTT.

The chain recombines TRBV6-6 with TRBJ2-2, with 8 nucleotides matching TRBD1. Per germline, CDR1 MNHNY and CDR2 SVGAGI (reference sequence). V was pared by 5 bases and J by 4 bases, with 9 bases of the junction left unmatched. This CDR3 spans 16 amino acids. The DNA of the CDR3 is TGTGCCAGCAGTGCAACCGGGACAGGCCCCACCGGGGAGCTGTTTTTT. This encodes CASSATGTGPTGELFF.

The CDR3, as DNA: TGTGCCAGCAGCCCATGGGACCTCCAAGAGACCCAGTACTTC. The encoded protein is CASSPWDLQETQYF. The chain has TRBV7-9 and TRBJ2-5; D is tentatively TRBD1 or TRBD2 (5 bases each). CDR1 is SEHNR, CDR2 FQNEAQ, per germline (reference sequence). Trimming shortened V by 5 bases and J by 1 base, and 11 bases separated the two germline ends. The CDR3 spans 14 residues.

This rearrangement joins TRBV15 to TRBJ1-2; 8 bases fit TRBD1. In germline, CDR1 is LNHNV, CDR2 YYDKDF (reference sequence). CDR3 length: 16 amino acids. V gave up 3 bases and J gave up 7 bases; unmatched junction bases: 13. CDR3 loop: CATSSARTGIFSGYTF. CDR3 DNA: TGTGCCACCAGCAGTGCGCGGACAGGGATTTTTAGTGGCTACACCTTC.

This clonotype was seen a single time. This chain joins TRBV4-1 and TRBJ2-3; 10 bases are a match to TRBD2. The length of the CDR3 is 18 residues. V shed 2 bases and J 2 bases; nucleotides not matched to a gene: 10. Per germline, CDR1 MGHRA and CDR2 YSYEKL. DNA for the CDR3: TGCGCCAGCAGCCAAAACCCTCTAGCGGGGGCCTCCACAGATACGCAGTATTTT. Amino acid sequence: CASSQNPLAGASTDTQYF.

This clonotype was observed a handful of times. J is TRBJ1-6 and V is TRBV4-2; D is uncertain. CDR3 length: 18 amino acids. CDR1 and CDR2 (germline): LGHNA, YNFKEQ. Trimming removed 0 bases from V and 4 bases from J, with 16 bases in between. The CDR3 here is CASSQDLVADYYNSPLHF. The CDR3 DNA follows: TGTGCCAGCAGCCAAGATCTAGTCGCAGATTATTATAATTCACCCCTCCACTTT.

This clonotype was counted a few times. Here the CDR3 DNA reads TGCGCCAGCAGATCGACGGAGGCAGATACGCAGTATTTT. The encoded protein is CASRSTEADTQYF. This chain uses TRBV10-2 with TRBJ2-3; perhaps TRBD2 as D (5 bases). The CDR3 sequence is 13 residues long. CDR1 is WSHSY and CDR2 is SAAADI in the germline V gene. Deletions cut 6 bases from V and 4 bases from J, with 11 bases between.

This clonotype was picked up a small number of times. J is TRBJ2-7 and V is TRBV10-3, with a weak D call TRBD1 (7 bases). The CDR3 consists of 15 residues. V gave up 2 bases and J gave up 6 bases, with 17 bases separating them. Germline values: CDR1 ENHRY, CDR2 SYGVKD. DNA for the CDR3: TGTGCCATCAGTGAGCCAGGACAGGACTATACCGAGCAGTACTTC. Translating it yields CAISEPGQDYTEQYF.

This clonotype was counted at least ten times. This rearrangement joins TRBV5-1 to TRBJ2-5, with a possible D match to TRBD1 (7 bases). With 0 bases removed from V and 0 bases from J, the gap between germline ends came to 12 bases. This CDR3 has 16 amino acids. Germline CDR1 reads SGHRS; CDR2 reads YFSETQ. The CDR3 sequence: CASSLASGGYQETQYF. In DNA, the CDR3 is TGCGCCAGCAGCTTGGCCTCAGGGGGGTACCAAGAGACCCAGTACTTC.

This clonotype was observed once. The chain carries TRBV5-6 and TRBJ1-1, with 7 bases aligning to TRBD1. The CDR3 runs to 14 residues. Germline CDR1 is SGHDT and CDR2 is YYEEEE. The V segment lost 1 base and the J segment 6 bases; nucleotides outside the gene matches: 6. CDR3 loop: CASSLKGARAEAFF. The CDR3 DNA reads TGTGCCAGCAGCTTGAAGGGGGCTCGGGCTGAAGCTTTCTTT.

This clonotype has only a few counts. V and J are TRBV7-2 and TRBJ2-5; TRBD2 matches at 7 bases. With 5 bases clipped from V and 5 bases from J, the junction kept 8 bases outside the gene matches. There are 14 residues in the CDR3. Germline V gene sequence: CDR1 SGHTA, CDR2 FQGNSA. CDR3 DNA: TGTGCCAGCAGCCCACTGGGGGGAGGGGAGACCCAGTACTTC. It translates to CASSPLGGGETQYF.

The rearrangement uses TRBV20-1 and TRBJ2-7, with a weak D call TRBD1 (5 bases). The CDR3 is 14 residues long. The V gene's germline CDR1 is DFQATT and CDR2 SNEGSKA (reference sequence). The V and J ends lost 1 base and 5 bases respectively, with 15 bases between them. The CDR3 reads CSARALSRVDEQYV. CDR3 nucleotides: TGCAGTGCTAGAGCCCTTTCCAGGGTCGACGAGCAGTACGTC.

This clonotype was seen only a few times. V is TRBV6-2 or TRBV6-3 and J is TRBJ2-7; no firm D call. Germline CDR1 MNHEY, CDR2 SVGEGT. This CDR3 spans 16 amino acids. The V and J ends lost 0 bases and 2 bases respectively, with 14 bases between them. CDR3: CASSYSPPTLTYEQYF. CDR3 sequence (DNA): TGTGCCAGCAGTTACTCCCCACCGACACTGACCTACGAGCAGTACTTC.

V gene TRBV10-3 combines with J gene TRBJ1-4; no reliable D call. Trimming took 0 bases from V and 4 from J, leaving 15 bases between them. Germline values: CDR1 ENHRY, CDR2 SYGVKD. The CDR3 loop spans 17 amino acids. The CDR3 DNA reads TGTGCCATCAGTGAGTCGGGTGAAGTGAGCATTAATGAAAAACTGTTTTTT. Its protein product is CAISESGEVSINEKLFF.

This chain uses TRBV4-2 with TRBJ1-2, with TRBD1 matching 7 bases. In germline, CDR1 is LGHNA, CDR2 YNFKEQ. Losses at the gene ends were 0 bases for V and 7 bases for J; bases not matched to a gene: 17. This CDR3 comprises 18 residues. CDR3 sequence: CASSQDYDRDINRSGYTF. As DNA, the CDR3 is TGTGCCAGCAGCCAAGATTACGACAGGGACATAAATCGTAGTGGCTACACCTTC.

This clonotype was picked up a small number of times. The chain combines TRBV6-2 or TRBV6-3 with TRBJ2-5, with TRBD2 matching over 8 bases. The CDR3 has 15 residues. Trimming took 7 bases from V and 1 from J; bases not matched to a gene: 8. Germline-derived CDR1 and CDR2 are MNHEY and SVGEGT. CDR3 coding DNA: TGTGCCAGCACAGCCGGGGGGGCAGTCCAAGAGACCCAGTACTTC. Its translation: CASTAGGAVQETQYF.

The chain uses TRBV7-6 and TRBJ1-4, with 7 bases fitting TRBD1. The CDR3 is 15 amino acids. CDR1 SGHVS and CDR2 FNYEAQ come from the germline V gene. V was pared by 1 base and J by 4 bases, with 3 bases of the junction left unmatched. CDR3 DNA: TGTGCCAGCAGCTTAGAAGGGGACAGTAATGAAAAACTGTTTTTT. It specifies CASSLEGDSNEKLFF.

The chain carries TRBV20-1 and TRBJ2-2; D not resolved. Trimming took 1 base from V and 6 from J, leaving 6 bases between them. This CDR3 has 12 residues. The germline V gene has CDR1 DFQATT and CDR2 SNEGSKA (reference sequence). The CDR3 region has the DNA TGCAGTGCTAGAGCTGAGGCCGGGGAGCTGTTTTTT. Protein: CSARAEAGELFF.